Each of the 32 T cell receptor beta chains below was sequenced from the same sample in a study of Ad26.COV2.S vaccination and SARS-CoV-2 variants. Assay used: immunoSEQ multiplex PCR; TCRdb lists only in-frame clones, some missing. Among fewer than 800,000 clones, more than 70% were seen once, and the ten largest hold about 1.5%. Treatment denoted: 15 to 20 received Ad26.COV2.S at low or high dose, single or two shots; about five received placebo; per-sample allocation not given. Each sample was drawn 63 days after the first injection (of vaccine or placebo). Specimen: peripheral blood, collected in a trial of Ad26.COV2.S vaccine versus placebo. These TCRs come from a person aged 18 to 65 who received the Ad26.COV2.S COVID-19 vaccine or a placebo.

The chain employs TRBV5-8 and TRBJ2-5; TRBD1 is a possible D gene (6 bases). The CDR3 covers 14 residues. Trimming stripped 6 bases from V and 2 bases from J, with 14 bases between. The germline gives CDR1 SGHTS, CDR2 YDEGEE. In DNA, the CDR3 is TGTGCCAGCATCCACCCCCAGGGGCAAGAGACCCAGTACTTC. This codes for CASIHPQGQETQYF.

The chain uses TRBV5-6 and TRBJ1-4; D gene unclear. Trimming pared 4 bases from V and 0 bases from J, leaving 13 bases between. This CDR3 comprises 16 residues. The V gene's germline CDR1 is SGHDT and CDR2 YYEEEE. CDR3 coding DNA: TGTGCCAGCAGCATCGCCCCGGCTGCAACTAATGAAAAACTGTTTTTT. Protein product: CASSIAPAATNEKLFF.

This sequence joins TRBV18 and TRBJ2-7; D is perhaps TRBD1 (6 bases). Per germline, CDR1 KGHSH and CDR2 LQKENI. This CDR3 has 13 residues. V was pared by 5 bases and J by 1 base, with 9 bases between. The CDR3 sequence: CASSWDMSYEQYF. For the CDR3, the DNA is TGTGCCAGCTCATGGGACATGTCCTACGAGCAGTACTTC.

The chain carries TRBV4-1 and TRBJ2-3, with D perhaps matching TRBD2 (6 bases). The CDR3 has 15 residues. Trimming pared 1 base from V and 6 bases from J, leaving 14 bases between. CDR1 is MGHRA and CDR2 is YSYEKL in the germline V gene. Here the CDR3 reads CASSQVFDGGDTQYF. The CDR3 DNA reads TGCGCCAGCAGCCAAGTTTTTGATGGGGGGGATACGCAGTATTTT.

In DNA form, the CDR3 reads TGTGCCAGCAGAGGACTAGCGGAACTGAATGAGCAGTTCTTC. Amino acid sequence: CASRGLAELNEQFF. V usage is TRBV6-5 and J usage is TRBJ2-1, with TRBD2 matching 10 bases. The CDR3 spans 14 residues. V lost 6 bases, J lost 7 bases, and 6 bases stayed unmatched. Germline V gene sequence: CDR1 MNHEY, CDR2 SVGAGI.

About this clone: The same CDR3 is also encoded by other DNA sequences in this sample. The chain employs TRBV7-2 and TRBJ2-5, with 9 positions matching TRBD2. CDR3 length equals 15 residues. The V and J ends lost 1 base and 2 bases, in that order; junction bases with no gene match: 2. Germline lookup yields CDR1 SGHTA and CDR2 FQGNSA. The CDR3 sequence: CASSLVAGGQETQYF. As DNA, the CDR3 is TGTGCCAGCAGCTTAGTTGCGGGAGGGCAAGAGACCCAGTACTTC.

The rearrangement uses TRBV7-2 and TRBJ2-7; 8 bases are shared with TRBD2. The CDR3 runs to 13 residues. The germline CDR1 and CDR2 sequences are SGHTA and FQGNSA. The V and J ends lost 7 bases and 0 bases, in that order; junction bases with no gene match: 2. The CDR3 nucleotides are TGTGCCAGCACCCGGGGGGGCTCCTACGAGCAGTACTTC. It codes for CASTRGGSYEQYF.

The gene calls are TRBV18 and TRBJ1-5; the D is unclear. Per germline, CDR1 KGHSH and CDR2 LQKENI. V was trimmed by 2 bases and J by 5 bases, leaving 7 bases between them. There are 13 residues in the CDR3. This chain's CDR3 is CASSPTMDQPQHF. The CDR3 DNA reads TGTGCCAGCTCACCAACTATGGATCAGCCCCAGCATTTT.

J is TRBJ1-2 and V is TRBV30, with D possibly being TRBD1 (6 bases). The CDR3 is 14 amino acids. The V end lost 5 bases, the J end lost 7 bases, and 20 bases lay between the germline ends. The germline V gene encodes CDR1 GTSNPN and CDR2 SVGIG (reference sequence). CDR3 loop: CAWSRTALLSGYTF. CDR3 sequence (DNA): TGTGCCTGGTCCCGGACAGCTTTGTTGAGTGGCTACACCTTC.

This clone showed up many times. The rearrangement uses TRBV6-5 and TRBJ1-5, with D hard to call. Trimming cost V 6 bases and J 4 bases, with 10 bases left between them. In germline, CDR1 is MNHEY, CDR2 SVGAGI. The length of the CDR3 is 13 residues. The CDR3 here is CASSLGTNQPQHF. DNA of the CDR3: TGTGCCAGCAGCCTCGGAACTAATCAGCCCCAGCATTTT.

This CDR3 reads CASSPGTGVGYTF. The CDR3 nucleotides are TGTGCCAGCAGCCCCGGGACAGGGGTCGGCTACACCTTC. The chain joins TRBV27 to TRBJ1-2; TRBD1 agrees at 10 bases. J lost 8 bases, V lost 6 bases, and 6 bases had no gene match. In germline, CDR1 is MNHEY, CDR2 SMNVEV (reference sequence). The CDR3 has 13 residues.

In this sample, this clone turned up once. The V and J genes are TRBV12-5 and TRBJ2-5; TRBD2 aligns across 7 bases. The V and J ends lost 5 bases and 4 bases, in that order; junction bases with no gene match: 4. Germline V gives CDR1 LGHNT, CDR2 FRNRAP. The CDR3 loop spans 13 amino acids. CDR3 protein: CASGRGGGETQYF. The DNA for the CDR3 is TGTGCTAGTGGTCGCGGCGGGGGAGAGACCCAGTACTTC.

As for this clone: Within the sample, other DNA sequences also encode this same CDR3. V is TRBV5-1 and J is TRBJ1-5; D perhaps matches TRBD1 (5 bases). CDR1 and CDR2 (germline): SGHRS, YFSETQ. Trimming stripped 2 bases from V and 0 bases from J, with 6 bases between. The CDR3 spans 14 residues. The CDR3 nucleotides are TGCGCCAGCAGCTTAGGGGTTAGCAATCAGCCCCAGCATTTT. It is translated as CASSLGVSNQPQHF.

This clone was recorded only once. In nucleotides, the CDR3 is TGTGCCATCAGCCCGGACAGGGGATATTCTAACTATGGCTACACCTTC. Its protein is CAISPDRGYSNYGYTF. The chain uses TRBV10-3 and TRBJ1-2; 9 positions agree with TRBD1. Trimming at V came to 6 bases and at J to 0 bases, leaving 8 bases not matched to a gene. Germline values: CDR1 ENHRY, CDR2 SYGVKD. The CDR3 runs to 16 residues.

The chain links TRBV7-6 to TRBJ1-1; tentative D call: TRBD1 (5 bases). Germline V lookup: CDR1 SGHVS, CDR2 FNYEAQ. The V and J ends lost 4 bases and 1 base respectively, with 7 bases between them. This CDR3 region has 13 residues. CDR3 amino acids: CASSSDTNTEAFF. The CDR3, as DNA: TGTGCCAGCAGCTCGGACACGAACACTGAAGCTTTCTTT.

The V gene is TRBV15, the J gene TRBJ1-3; 10 nucleotides match TRBD1. J lost 4 bases, V lost 5 bases, and 5 bases had no gene match. This CDR3 spans 15 amino acids. The germline gives CDR1 LNHNV, CDR2 YYDKDF (reference sequence). DNA of the CDR3: TGTGCCACCAGCTCCCGGGACAGGGGAGGAAACACCATATATTTT. This encodes CATSSRDRGGNTIYF.

This clone turned up a few times. The rearrangement joins TRBV6-6 to TRBJ1-2; possibly TRBD1 for D (6 bases). This CDR3 contains 13 residues. V was clipped by 6 bases and J by 8 bases, with 16 bases between them. Per the germline V gene, CDR1 is MNHNY and CDR2 is SVGAGI (reference sequence). CDR3 sequence reads: CASRTSTGSGYTF. CDR3 bases: TGTGCCAGCAGGACCTCGACAGGATCCGGCTACACCTTC.

The CDR3 coding sequence is TGTGCCAGCAGCCCCGGACCAACAGATACGCAGTATTTT. Translating it yields CASSPGPTDTQYF. J is TRBJ2-3 and V is TRBV6-2 or TRBV6-3; unclear D gene. Germline CDR1 reads MNHEY; CDR2 reads SVGEGT. Trimming stripped 6 bases from V and 3 bases from J, with 10 bases between. The CDR3 is 13 amino acids.

The chain employs TRBV24-1 and TRBJ1-1, with 8 bases identical to TRBD1. CDR1 is KGHDR, CDR2 SFDVKD, per germline. V lost 7 bases, J lost 11 bases, and 8 bases stayed unmatched. The CDR3 totals 12 residues. CDR3 amino acids: CATRSGTGQAFF. The DNA of the CDR3 is TGTGCCACCAGATCCGGGACAGGCCAGGCTTTCTTT.

The chain combines TRBV30 with TRBJ2-2, with D tentatively TRBD1 (6 bases). The CDR3 is 14 residues long. From germline, CDR1 is GTSNPN and CDR2 SVGIG (reference sequence). Trimming took 2 bases from V and 0 from J, leaving 7 bases between them. CDR3 in amino acids: CAWSKGANTGELFF. The CDR3, as DNA: TGTGCCTGGAGTAAGGGGGCGAACACCGGGGAGCTGTTTTTT.

A single count supports this clone. The CDR3 DNA follows: TGTGCCAGCAGCGTAGACGAGCATCTACCCGGAATGAACACTGAAGCTTTCTTT. It translates to CASSVDEHLPGMNTEAFF. This sequence joins TRBV9 and TRBJ1-1; no definite D call. V was pared by 0 bases and J by 0 bases, with 18 bases between. Germline V gene lookup returns CDR1 SGDLS and CDR2 YYNGEE. This CDR3 has 18 residues.

This clone was observed once. This sample includes further DNA sequences coding for the same CDR3. CDR3 DNA sequence: TGTGCCAGCAGCGTAGCCGGCCTGAACACTGAAGCTTTCTTT. This encodes CASSVAGLNTEAFF. The chain recombines TRBV9 with TRBJ1-1; D is undetermined. CDR1 is SGDLS, CDR2 YYNGEE, per germline. The CDR3 consists of 14 residues. With 0 bases removed from V and 0 bases from J, the gap between germline ends came to 6 bases.

V usage is TRBV30 and J usage is TRBJ1-1; the D gene is possibly TRBD1 (6 bases). Trimming pared 6 bases from V and 1 base from J, leaving 9 bases between. Per germline, CDR1 GTSNPN and CDR2 SVGIG (reference sequence). The CDR3 totals 12 residues. CDR3 in amino acids: CACRGGNTEAFF. As DNA, the CDR3 is TGTGCCTGTAGGGGGGGGAACACTGAAGCTTTCTTT.

The chain uses TRBV14 and TRBJ2-5; 10 bases agree with TRBD2. CDR1 and CDR2 (germline): SGHDN, FVKESK. The CDR3 consists of 16 residues. The V and J ends lost 1 base and 5 bases, in that order; junction bases with no gene match: 7. The CDR3, as DNA: TGTGCCAGCAGCCAAGGCCTAGCGGGAGTTGGTGAGACCCAGTACTTC. Protein sequence: CASSQGLAGVGETQYF.

V usage is TRBV27 and J usage is TRBJ2-7; D is perhaps TRBD2 (5 bases). Germline V gene sequence: CDR1 MNHEY, CDR2 SMNVEV (reference sequence). The CDR3 consists of 13 residues. Trimming pared 3 bases from V and 2 bases from J, leaving 8 bases between. In DNA form, the CDR3 reads TGTGCCAGCAGTTTGAGGGCTACCTACGAGCAGTACTTC. Residues: CASSLRATYEQYF.

The rearrangement uses TRBV2 and TRBJ2-7; a possible D gene is TRBD1 (6 bases). The CDR3 has 14 residues. Germline V gene data show CDR1 as SNHLY and CDR2 as FYNNEI. V dropped 8 bases and J dropped 4 bases, with 18 bases sitting between them. The CDR3 is CASPSGEGQYEQYF. CDR3 DNA: TGTGCCAGCCCCTCAGGGGAAGGACAGTACGAGCAGTACTTC.

The rearrangement joins TRBV5-1 to TRBJ2-1; D is unclear. Per the germline V gene, CDR1 is SGHRS and CDR2 is YFSETQ. This CDR3 contains 13 residues. V was trimmed by 4 bases and J by 6 bases, leaving 11 bases between them. The CDR3 DNA reads as TGCGCCAGCAGCCGATCAGAGGCCAATGAGCAGTTCTTC. Translated, it gives CASSRSEANEQFF.

The chain joins TRBV7-8 to TRBJ2-7; 9 positions match TRBD1. V shed 4 bases and J 4 bases; nucleotides not matched to a gene: 2. Germline CDR1 is SGHVS and CDR2 is FQNEAQ. This CDR3 spans 13 amino acids. CDR3 region: CASSSTGGYEQYF. The CDR3 nucleotides are TGTGCCAGCAGCTCGACAGGGGGATACGAGCAGTACTTC.

The chain combines TRBV7-2 with TRBJ1-2; the D gene is possibly TRBD1 (5 bases). Trimming took 5 bases from V and 5 from J, leaving 12 bases between them. The CDR3 is 13 amino acids. Germline V CDR1 and CDR2: SGHTA, FQGNSA. This CDR3 reads CASSVGGVYGYTF. CDR3 in DNA: TGTGCCAGCAGCGTGGGGGGGGTATATGGCTACACCTTC.

This chain joins TRBV7-2 and TRBJ1-1; 7 bases agree with TRBD1. Germline values: CDR1 SGHTA, CDR2 FQGNSA. V dropped 4 bases and J dropped 4; count of bases not matched to a gene: 6. The CDR3 consists of 14 residues. The CDR3 protein is CASSYPGGGTEAFF. CDR3 DNA: TGTGCCAGCAGCTACCCAGGGGGTGGCACTGAAGCTTTCTTT.

The rearrangement joins TRBV18 to TRBJ2-5, with a possible D match to TRBD2 (6 bases). CDR3 length: 13 amino acids. Trimming took off 2 bases at V and 9 bases at J, with 13 bases between the two ends. Germline V CDR1 and CDR2: KGHSH, LQKENI. The CDR3 here is CASSPTGLGSQYF. The CDR3 DNA reads TGTGCCAGCTCACCAACGGGACTTGGGTCCCAGTACTTC.

The chain carries TRBV7-9 and TRBJ2-1; 8 nucleotides line up with TRBD2. CDR3 length: 15 residues. V was clipped by 5 bases and J by 5 bases; unmatched bases: 8. Germline V lookup: CDR1 SEHNR, CDR2 FQNEAQ (reference sequence). This CDR3 reads CASSLRGGLDNEQFF. The CDR3 nucleotides read TGTGCCAGCAGCCTACGGGGGGGCCTAGACAATGAGCAGTTCTTC.